This record covers a single T cell receptor (beta chain). Its antigen is not known. The data stem from a study of CD8+ T cells in alopecia areata. cDNA serving as the sequencing template came from extracted, reverse transcribed RNA. Produced via immunoSEQ multiplex PCR; TCRdb's table is partial and in-frame only. Of around 150,000 clones in the sample, approximately 60% are singletons; the top ten hold 13% to 15%. Treatment noted: oral pan-JAK inhibitor, 5-10 mg twice daily. General study results and limits: Lesional scalp displayed greater clonality than normal scalp, most notably in alopecia totalis/universalis.

CDR3 length: 13 amino acids. The V end lost 4 bases, the J end lost 0 bases, and 7 bases lay between the germline ends. The germline CDR1 and CDR2 sequences are SGHKS and YYEKEE (reference sequence). The sequence derives from a human donor with alopecia areata. This chain links TRBV5-5 with TRBJ1-2; no clear D. Sequencing was performed on CD4+ T cells sorted from blood, taken at week 24, from a patient treated with tofacitinib. The CDR3 DNA sequence: TGTGCCAGCAGCCCCGACACTAACTATGGCTACACCTTC. Protein product: CASSPDTNYGYTF.